This T cell receptor (beta chain) was observed in a study of a mutant IDH1 vaccine in newly diagnosed glioma. Looking at the study overall: The earlier regimen, radiotherapy, temozolomide, or both, was most often both.

Described time point: week 23, last vaccination. In the vaccine, a single dose held 300 ug of the mutant IDH1 20-mer peptide, along with topical imiquimod. J gave up 1 base and V 2 bases, and 2 bases lay outside the gene matches. Germline-derived CDR1 and CDR2 are LNHNV and YYDKDF (reference sequence). The CDR3 has 15 residues. Study results and caveats: Immune responses induced by vaccination arose in just under 95% of the patients.

As concerns this clone: Its antigen is undetermined.

Produced via immunoSEQ multiplex PCR; TCRdb's table is partial and in-frame only. The table records tens of thousands of clones, more than 85% of them present only once. The chain is built from TRBV15 and TRBJ2-3; 8 bases are shared with TRBD2. This specimen was PBMCs, taken from a glioma patient whose treatment included an IDH1 peptide vaccine. This TCR derives from a man aged 50-59 years with glioma. The CDR3 loop is CATSRSGGGTDTQYF. CDR3 bases: TGTGCCACCAGCAGATCCGGGGGGGGCACAGATACGCAGTATTTT.